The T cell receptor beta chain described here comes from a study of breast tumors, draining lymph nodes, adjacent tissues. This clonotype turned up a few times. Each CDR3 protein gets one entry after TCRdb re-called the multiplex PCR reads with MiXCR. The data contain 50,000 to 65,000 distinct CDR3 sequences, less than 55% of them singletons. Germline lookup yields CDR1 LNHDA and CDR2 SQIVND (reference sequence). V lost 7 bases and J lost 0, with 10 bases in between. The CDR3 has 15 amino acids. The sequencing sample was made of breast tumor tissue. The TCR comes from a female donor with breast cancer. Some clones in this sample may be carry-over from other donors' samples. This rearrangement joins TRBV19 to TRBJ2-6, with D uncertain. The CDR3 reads CASTHVASGANVLTF. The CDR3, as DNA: TGTGCCAGTACCCACGTCGCCTCTGGGGCCAACGTCCTGACTTTC. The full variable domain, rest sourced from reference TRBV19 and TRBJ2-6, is DGGITQSPKYLFRKEGQNVTLSCEQNLNHDAMYWYRQDPGQGLRLIYYSQIVNDFQKGDIAEGYSVSREKKESFPLTVTSAQKNPTAFYLCASTHVASGANVLTFGAGSRLTVL.